Below are 18 T cell receptor beta chains sequenced from a single sample in a study of blood T cells in healthy people across ages. PCR was performed a second time for about 6 to 11 cycles using a sample-barcoded 5' primer and a J-beta primer mix. A single record per CDR3 protein comes from TCRdb applying MiXCR to the 5' RACE reads. The data show approximately 790,000 distinct CDR3 sequences, with approximately 67% seen just once and roughly 26% held by the top ten. The sequencing sample was made of blood. Receptor source: a man aged 25 to 40 in good health.

This clonotype was observed a handful of times. The chain couples TRBV9 to TRBJ2-7, with D perhaps matching TRBD2 (6 bases). Deletions cut 2 bases from V and 3 bases from J, with 18 bases between. This CDR3 comprises 16 residues. Germline V lookup: CDR1 SGDLS, CDR2 YYNGEE. DNA for the CDR3: TGTGCCAGCAGCGTTTACCATAGTAGGGGAGGCTACGAGCAGTACTTC. This codes for CASSVYHSRGGYEQYF.

The genes are TRBV6-5 and TRBJ1-5; unclear D gene. Looked up from germline, CDR1 is MNHEY and CDR2 is SVGAGI. Trimming removed 6 bases at V and 0 bases at J, with 12 bases between. This CDR3 region has 15 residues. The CDR3 spells CASRTRYVSNQPQHF. CDR3 nucleotides: TGTGCCAGCAGGACTCGGTACGTTAGCAATCAGCCCCAGCATTTT.

This clonotype was counted a few times. This chain joins TRBV3-1 and TRBJ2-1; D is ambiguous. The V and J ends lost 2 bases and 8 bases respectively, with 16 bases between them. This CDR3 spans 15 amino acids. Germline V lookup: CDR1 LGHDT, CDR2 YNNKEL (reference sequence). Here the CDR3 DNA reads TGTGCCAGCAGCCAACTTGATGCTCCGGCGGATGAGCAGTTCTTC. Its protein is CASSQLDAPADEQFF.

In its sample, this clonotype was seen a few times. The chain uses TRBV20-1 and TRBJ2-7; the match to TRBD2 covers 7 bases. After removal of 1 base from V and 2 bases from J, the junction contained 8 bases not matched to a gene. This CDR3 comprises 15 residues. The germline V gene encodes CDR1 DFQATT and CDR2 SNEGSKA (reference sequence). CDR3 DNA: TGCAGTGCTAGAGCTCGGGCAGGGACTACCTACGAGCAGTACTTC. Its protein is CSARARAGTTYEQYF.

This clonotype was observed a few times. The chain joins TRBV7-3 to TRBJ2-3; perhaps D is TRBD1 or TRBD2 (6 bases each). This CDR3 is 16 amino acids long. Germline CDR1 is SGHTA and CDR2 is FQGTGA. V was trimmed by 4 bases and J by 1 base, leaving 15 bases between them. The CDR3 DNA reads TGTGCCAGCAGCTCCTTGGGGGGCGGGGGCACAGATACGCAGTATTTT. Protein product: CASSSLGGGGTDTQYF. Looking up the rest from reference TRBV7-3 and TRBJ2-3 gives the full variable domain: GAGVSQTPSNKVTEKGKYVELRCDPISGHTALYWYRQSLGQGPEFLIYFQGTGAADDSGLPNDRFFAVRPEGSVSTLKIQRTERGDSAVYLCASSSLGGGGTDTQYFGPGTRLTVL.

This clonotype was found a few times. In DNA form, the CDR3 reads TGCAGCGTCTCGACTAGCGGGGGCCCAGATACGCAGTATTTT. Amino acid sequence: CSVSTSGGPDTQYF. This chain links TRBV29-1 with TRBJ2-3, with 12 bases lining up with TRBD2. The CDR3 runs to 14 residues. From germline, CDR1 is SQVTM and CDR2 ANQGSEA. V dropped 6 bases and J dropped 4; count of bases not matched to a gene: 5.

J is TRBJ2-5 and V is TRBV7-9; 7 bases match TRBD1. Germline CDR1 is SEHNR and CDR2 is FQNEAQ (reference sequence). The CDR3 totals 14 residues. V was pared by 5 bases and J by 1 base, with 4 bases of the junction left unmatched. As DNA, the CDR3 is TGTGCCAGCAGCACAGACAGGGTCCAAGAGACCCAGTACTTC. This gives the protein CASSTDRVQETQYF. Full variable domain (missing parts from reference TRBV7-9 and TRBJ2-5): DTGVSQNPRHKITKRGQNVTFRCDPISEHNRLYWYRQTLGQGPEFLTYFQNEAQLEKSRLLSDRFSAERPKGSFSTLEIQRTEQGDSAMYLCASSTDRVQETQYFGPGTRLLVL.

The chain carries TRBV12-3 or TRBV12-4 and TRBJ1-6; D not certain. The CDR3 loop spans 15 amino acids. Trimming left V 1 base short and J 2 bases short, with 6 bases between. The CDR3 region has the DNA TGTGCCAGCAGTTTAGGACCTGCCTATAATTCACCCCTCCACTTT. Translated, it gives CASSLGPAYNSPLHF.

The chain recombines TRBV3-1 with TRBJ2-7; tentative D call: TRBD1 (5 bases). Trimming shortened V by 3 bases and J by 3 bases, and 12 bases separated the two germline ends. Germline CDR1 and CDR2: LGHDT and YNNKEL (reference sequence). This CDR3 has 14 amino acids. CDR3 region: CASSQGHHGYEQYF. CDR3 DNA: TGTGCCAGCAGCCAGGGGCACCACGGCTACGAGCAGTACTTC.

The V call is TRBV5-4, the J call TRBJ2-7, with a tentative D call TRBD1 (5 bases). V was pared by 0 bases and J by 3 bases, with 16 bases between. CDR1 and CDR2 (germline): SGHNT, YYREEE (reference sequence). CDR3 length equals 16 residues. The chain's CDR3 is CASSLGQPTMGYEQYF. The CDR3 nucleotides are TGTGCCAGCAGCTTGGGACAGCCGACGATGGGCTACGAGCAGTACTTC.

A single count supports this clonotype. The chain recombines TRBV11-2 with TRBJ2-3; 10 bases are a match to TRBD2. Germline V lookup: CDR1 SGHAT, CDR2 FQNNGV. The CDR3 consists of 16 residues. The J segment lost 4 bases and the V segment lost 5 bases, leaving 9 bases of the junction unmatched. CDR3 region: CASSPPSGSRADTQYF. The CDR3 nucleotides read TGTGCCAGCAGCCCTCCTAGCGGGAGCCGGGCAGATACGCAGTATTTT. Together with reference TRBV11-2 and TRBJ2-3, the CDR3 gives the full variable domain: EAGVAQSPRYKIIEKRQSVAFWCNPISGHATLYWYQQILGQGPKLLIQFQNNGVVDDSQLPKDRFSAERLKGVDSTLKIQPAKLEDSAVYLCASSPPSGSRADTQYFGPGTRLTVL.

This clonotype has more than one count but fewer than ten. The CDR3 sequence: CASSSNRGKQETQYF. The DNA of the CDR3 is TGTGCCAGCAGTTCTAACAGGGGGAAGCAAGAGACCCAGTACTTC. V gene TRBV7-8 combines with J gene TRBJ2-5; 8 bases line up with TRBD1. Trimming removed 6 bases from V and 2 bases from J; junction bases left unmatched: 8. The germline V gene has CDR1 SGHVS and CDR2 FQNEAQ. The CDR3 sequence is 15 residues long.

The J gene is TRBJ2-7, the V gene TRBV28, with 7 positions matching TRBD1. The germline CDR1 and CDR2 sequences are MDHEN and SYDVKM. This CDR3 is built from 12 residues. The trim removed 8 bases at V and 0 bases at J, leaving 1 base unmatched. The CDR3 loop is CASGTVSYEQYF. CDR3 in DNA: TGTGCCAGCGGGACAGTCTCCTACGAGCAGTACTTC.

This clonotype has a single count. The CDR3 bases are TGTGCCAGCAGTGAAGCGCTTCCAGGGTGGCCCAAAAACATTCAGTACTTC. As protein: CASSEALPGWPKNIQYF. V is TRBV2 and J is TRBJ2-4; a possible D gene is TRBD1 (5 bases). CDR1 SNHLY and CDR2 FYNNEI come from the germline V gene. Trimming took off 0 bases at V and 2 bases at J, with 14 bases between the two ends. CDR3 length equals 17 residues.

This clonotype was recorded only once. Given a much more abundant clone one base away, this may be a read error. The chain combines TRBV4-2 with TRBJ2-2; D possibly corresponds to TRBD2 (6 bases). The germline V gene encodes CDR1 LGHNA and CDR2 YNFKEQ. The CDR3 is 16 residues long. The CDR3 here is CASSQVPGLNTGGLFF. In DNA form, the CDR3 reads TGTGCCAGCAGCCAAGTCCCAGGGCTGAACACCGGGGGGCTGTTTTTT.

As DNA, the CDR3 is TGTGCCAGCAGCCCACTTCGGGCGGAGAGACTCAATGAGCAGTTCTTC. Its protein is CASSPLRAERLNEQFF. This chain uses TRBV3-1 with TRBJ2-1; D gene unclear. CDR1 and CDR2 (germline): LGHDT, YNNKEL (reference sequence). CDR3 length: 16 amino acids. The ends were cut back, 4 bases at V and 6 bases at J, with 19 bases in the middle.

V and J are TRBV7-2 and TRBJ1-5; no firm D call. Trimming took 4 bases from V and 7 from J, leaving 8 bases between them. This CDR3 is built from 12 residues. Germline V gene data show CDR1 as SGHTA and CDR2 as FQGNSA. CDR3 sequence reads: CASSYGRQPQHF. CDR3 sequence (DNA): TGTGCCAGCAGCTACGGACGGCAGCCCCAGCATTTT.

The chain joins TRBV15 to TRBJ1-2, with D unclear. CDR3 size: 15 residues. Germline V gene data show CDR1 as LNHNV and CDR2 as YYDKDF (reference sequence). The germline V and J ends were trimmed by 0 bases and 3 bases, with 11 bases remaining between them. The CDR3 region has the DNA TGTGCCACCAGCAGAGATCGTGCAGCTGACTATGGCTACACCTTC. It yields the protein CATSRDRAADYGYTF.